The 25 T cell receptor beta chains in this list originate from one sample, sequenced in a study of cytomegalovirus exposure and HLA in healthy donors. Generated by immunoSEQ multiplex PCR, the TCRdb table keeps only in-frame clones and is missing some. There are about 43,000 clones in the sample; roughly 92% occur only once, and over 5% lies in the top ten. The material sequenced was PBMCs. Receptors were obtained from a man aged 18-30 years in good health and CMV-seronegative.

The chain combines TRBV27 with TRBJ2-7; 15 bases align to TRBD2. Trimming took 5 bases from V and 1 from J; bases not matched to a gene: 3. Looked up from germline, CDR1 is MNHEY and CDR2 is SMNVEV (reference sequence). This CDR3 comprises 16 residues. The CDR3 nucleotides read TGTGCCAGCAGTGGACTAGCGGGAGGGGGATCCTACGAGCAGTACTTC. Protein sequence: CASSGLAGGGSYEQYF.

In nucleotides, the CDR3 is TGTGCCAGCAGCTTAGTCGACAGGAGTCAAGAGACCCAGTACTTC. Translating gives CASSLVDRSQETQYF. V is TRBV7-2 and J is TRBJ2-5; tentative D call: TRBD1 (6 bases). Germline CDR1 is SGHTA and CDR2 is FQGNSA. The CDR3 is 15 residues long. Between the trimmed V and J ends, which lost 1 base and 2 bases, there was a span of 11 bases.

This chain connects TRBV5-1 to TRBJ1-6; 7 bases match TRBD1. Losses at the gene ends were 0 bases for V and 9 bases for J; bases not matched to a gene: 9. This CDR3 has 16 residues. CDR1 and CDR2 from the germline V gene are SGHRS and YFSETQ. The CDR3 spells CASSLGRTGLSSPLHF. In nucleotides, the CDR3 is TGCGCCAGCAGCTTGGGGAGGACAGGTCTTTCTTCACCCCTCCACTTT.

The rearrangement uses TRBV27 and TRBJ2-1; TRBD2 matches 7 bases. Germline CDR1 and CDR2: MNHEY and SMNVEV (reference sequence). CDR3 length: 15 amino acids. V was pared by 3 bases and J by 1 base, with 3 bases of the junction left unmatched. The CDR3 coding sequence is TGTGCCAGCAGTTTCGGACTAGGGTCCTACAATGAGCAGTTCTTC. This codes for CASSFGLGSYNEQFF.

The chain joins TRBV25-1 to TRBJ2-1; D is undetermined. Trimming left V 1 base short and J 5 bases short, with 9 bases between. From germline, CDR1 is MGHDK and CDR2 SYGVNS. The CDR3 is 14 residues long. This CDR3 is CASSEFNRNNEQFF. The CDR3 DNA follows: TGTGCCAGCAGTGAATTTAACAGAAACAATGAGCAGTTCTTC.

The V call is TRBV6-1, the J call TRBJ2-1, with D possibly matching TRBD2 (5 bases). V lost 2 bases and J 0 bases, leaving 8 bases between the germline ends. The germline V gene encodes CDR1 MNHNS and CDR2 SASEGT. CDR3 length equals 15 residues. The CDR3 reads CASSEREGSYNEQFF. The DNA of the CDR3 is TGTGCCAGCAGTGAACGTGAGGGCTCCTACAATGAGCAGTTCTTC.

V and J are TRBV19 and TRBJ2-3; 10 positions match TRBD2. The CDR3 has 14 residues. V was pared by 9 bases and J by 2 bases, with 5 bases of the junction left unmatched. CDR1 LNHDA and CDR2 SQIVND come from the germline V gene (reference sequence). The CDR3 reads CASGLAAYTDTQYF. In DNA form, the CDR3 reads TGTGCCAGCGGACTAGCGGCGTACACAGATACGCAGTATTTT.

V gene TRBV7-2 combines with J gene TRBJ1-1, with D unclear. Germline assignment: CDR1 SGHTA and CDR2 FQGNSA. The V end lost 1 base, the J end lost 4 bases, and 7 bases lay between the germline ends. The CDR3 covers 13 residues. Written as DNA, the CDR3 is TGTGCCAGCAGCTTAGGAGGTATCACTGAAGCTTTCTTT. Encoded protein: CASSLGGITEAFF.

The genes are TRBV15 and TRBJ2-3, with 10 bases lining up with TRBD1. In germline, CDR1 is LNHNV, CDR2 YYDKDF (reference sequence). This CDR3 is built from 16 residues. The junction had 2 bases not matched to a gene; V was cut back by 1 base and J by 1 base. The CDR3 DNA reads TGTGCCACCAGCAGAGCCGGGACAGGGGGCACAGATACGCAGTATTTT. This translates into CATSRAGTGGTDTQYF.

The chain couples TRBV5-3 to TRBJ2-1; 10 nucleotides agree with TRBD2. TRBV5-3 is an open reading frame, and its role is uncertain. V lost 3 bases, J lost 4 bases, and 19 bases stayed unmatched. The CDR3 has 20 residues. This CDR3 reads CARSYIFGTFLAGDYNEQFF. As DNA, the CDR3 is TGTGCCAGAAGCTATATTTTTGGGACTTTTCTAGCGGGGGATTACAATGAGCAGTTCTTC.

As concerns this clone: One end of the junction does not line up with germline, which may come from a read error. Other DNA sequences in this sample translate to the same CDR3. The chain couples TRBV15 to TRBJ1-2, with D tentatively TRBD1 (5 bases). Germline assignment: CDR1 LNHNV and CDR2 YYDKDF (reference sequence). There are 16 residues in the CDR3. In DNA form, the CDR3 reads TGTGCCACCAGCAGAGATCCCGGCGGGGCTAACTATGGCTACACCTTT. It translates to CATSRDPGGANYGYTF.

The V call is TRBV7-4, the J call TRBJ1-2; 8 positions match TRBD1. V gave up 6 bases and J gave up 9 bases; unmatched junction bases: 6. The CDR3 contains 12 residues. Looked up from germline, CDR1 is SGHVT and CDR2 is SQSDAQ. The CDR3 loop is CASSARGLRYTF. CDR3 in DNA: TGTGCCAGCAGTGCCAGGGGGCTTCGCTACACCTTC.

The chain employs TRBV7-8 and TRBJ2-7; 7 bases line up with TRBD1. CDR3 length: 18 residues. V lost 5 bases and J lost 0; bases outside the gene matches: 16. Germline-derived CDR1 and CDR2 are SGHVS and FQNEAQ. CDR3 amino acids: CASSLPGQSEGSSYEQYF. The CDR3 DNA reads TGTGCCAGCAGCCTCCCGGGACAGTCGGAAGGTAGCTCCTACGAGCAGTACTTC. The full variable domain, rest sourced from reference TRBV7-8 and TRBJ2-7, is GAGVSQSPRYKVAKRGQDVALRCDPISGHVSLFWYQQALGQGPEFLTYFQNEAQLDKSGLPSDRFFAERPEGSVSTLKIQRTQQEDSAVYLCASSLPGQSEGSSYEQYFGPGTRLTVT.

This clone was recorded once. This chain connects TRBV4-1 to TRBJ2-4; 8 bases agree with TRBD1. Germline loops: CDR1 MGHRA, CDR2 YSYEKL. CDR3 size: 16 residues. V trimming: 1 base; J trimming: 1 base; junction bases outside the gene matches: 3. CDR3 sequence (DNA): TGCGCCAGCAGCCAAGTCCACAGGGGGGCCAAAAACATTCAGTACTTC. This translates into CASSQVHRGAKNIQYF.

J is TRBJ2-1 and V is TRBV6-5; no firm D call. CDR1 and CDR2 (germline): MNHEY, SVGAGI. The CDR3 loop spans 11 amino acids. V lost 6 bases to trimming and J lost 8 bases, with 8 bases between them. DNA for the CDR3: TGTGCCAGCAGATCCCGTTATGAGCAGTTCTTC. Its translation is CASRSRYEQFF.

This chain joins TRBV5-1 and TRBJ2-2; no firm D call. Germline V gene lookup returns CDR1 SGHRS and CDR2 YFSETQ. There are 12 residues in the CDR3. V lost 3 bases and J lost 6, with 6 bases in between. The CDR3 region is CASSSFPGELFF. Written as DNA, the CDR3 is TGCGCCAGCAGCTCCTTTCCCGGGGAGCTGTTTTTT.

The chain joins TRBV12-5 to TRBJ2-3, with D uncertain. The V and J ends lost 1 base and 0 bases respectively, with 5 bases between them. This CDR3 is built from 14 residues. Germline V gene data show CDR1 as LGHNT and CDR2 as FRNRAP. The CDR3 sequence is CASGLGQSTDTQYF. The CDR3 bases are TGTGCTAGTGGTTTGGGGCAGAGCACAGATACGCAGTATTTT.

The V gene is TRBV15, the J gene TRBJ1-5; TRBD1 matches at 10 bases. Germline V gene sequence: CDR1 LNHNV, CDR2 YYDKDF (reference sequence). The CDR3 has 16 residues. V was pared by 2 bases and J by 6 bases, with 7 bases of the junction left unmatched. The chain's CDR3 is CATSRPRQGAVQPQHF. As DNA, the CDR3 is TGTGCCACCAGCAGACCAAGACAGGGGGCGGTTCAGCCCCAGCATTTT.

This sequence joins TRBV7-9 and TRBJ1-2; tentatively, D is TRBD1 (6 bases). Germline V gene sequence: CDR1 SEHNR, CDR2 FQNEAQ (reference sequence). V was shortened by 0 bases and J by 6 bases, with 11 bases between the two germline ends. CDR3 size: 14 residues. The CDR3 here is CASSLAGTPHGYTF. CDR3 nucleotide sequence: TGTGCCAGCAGCTTAGCGGGGACACCCCATGGCTACACCTTC.

The chain couples TRBV6-5 to TRBJ2-7; 7 bases map to TRBD1. CDR1 is MNHEY and CDR2 is SVGAGI in the germline V gene. This CDR3 is built from 13 residues. V lost 5 bases and J lost 6; bases outside the gene matches: 7. The CDR3 is CASSVWDSREQYF. CDR3 in DNA: TGTGCCAGCAGTGTGTGGGACAGCCGCGAGCAGTACTTC.

This chain uses TRBV5-4 with TRBJ2-5, with 14 bases lining up with TRBD2. There are 17 residues in the CDR3. Germline V gene data show CDR1 as SGHNT and CDR2 as YYREEE (reference sequence). J gave up 1 base and V 4 bases, and 6 bases lay outside the gene matches. CDR3: CASSGLAGGSLQETQYF. As DNA, the CDR3 is TGTGCCAGCAGCGGACTAGCGGGGGGCTCCCTCCAAGAGACCCAGTACTTC.

The rearrangement links TRBV2 to TRBJ2-7; 10 bases are shared with TRBD2. The CDR3 is 13 amino acids. Trimming at V came to 5 bases and at J to 2 bases, leaving 0 bases not matched to a gene. Germline-derived CDR1 and CDR2 are SNHLY and FYNNEI. The CDR3 DNA is TGTGCCAGCAGTAGCGGGAGGGCCTACGAGCAGTACTTC. It is translated as CASSSGRAYEQYF.

CDR3: CASSIVPLAGGADTQYF. In DNA form, the CDR3 reads TGTGCCAGTAGTATAGTTCCCCTAGCGGGGGGGGCAGATACGCAGTATTTT. This chain joins TRBV19 and TRBJ2-3; 12 bases are a match to TRBD2. Germline trimming cut 1 base from V and 4 bases from J; bases unmatched to any gene: 6. CDR1 and CDR2 from the germline V gene are LNHDA and SQIVND (reference sequence). The CDR3 extends over 17 amino acids.

The count of this clone is one. The chain uses TRBV2 and TRBJ2-5; 7 nucleotides line up with TRBD1. V was pared by 6 bases and J by 5 bases, with 3 bases of the junction left unmatched. The CDR3 spans 12 residues. CDR1 and CDR2 from the germline V gene are SNHLY and FYNNEI. Here the CDR3 reads CASRLDRETQYF. CDR3 DNA sequence: TGTGCCAGCAGACTGGACAGGGAGACCCAGTACTTC.

The CDR3 DNA reads as TGTGCCAGCAGTTTTTGGACAGACCCAGAGACCCAGTACTTC. This encodes CASSFWTDPETQYF. This chain uses TRBV6-5 with TRBJ2-5, with D possibly being TRBD1 (6 bases). This CDR3 comprises 14 residues. The V and J ends lost 4 bases and 4 bases respectively, with 13 bases between them. Germline V gene data show CDR1 as MNHEY and CDR2 as SVGAGI.